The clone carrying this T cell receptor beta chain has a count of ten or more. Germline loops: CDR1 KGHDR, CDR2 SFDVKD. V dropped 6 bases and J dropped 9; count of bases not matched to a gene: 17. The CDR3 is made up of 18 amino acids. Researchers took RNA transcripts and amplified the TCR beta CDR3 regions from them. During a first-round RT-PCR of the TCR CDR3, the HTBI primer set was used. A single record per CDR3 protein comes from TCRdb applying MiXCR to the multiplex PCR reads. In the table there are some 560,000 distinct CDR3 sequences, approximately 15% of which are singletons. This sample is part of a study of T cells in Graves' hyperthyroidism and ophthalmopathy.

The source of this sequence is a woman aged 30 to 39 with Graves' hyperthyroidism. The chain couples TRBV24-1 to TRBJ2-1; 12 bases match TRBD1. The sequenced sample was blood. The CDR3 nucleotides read TGTGCCACCAGTCGGGGACAGGGGGCCCTAGCGGGTACGGCTGAGCAGTTCTTC. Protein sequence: CATSRGQGALAGTAEQFF.